A single sample is the source of the 20 T cell receptor beta chains below, sequenced in a study of PD-1 blockade in classical Hodgkin lymphoma. Time point meaning: cycle 4 day 1 (C4D1), after around six weeks of nivolumab. Every patient had relapsed following autologous stem cell transplantation, and cohorts differed in brentuximab vedotin exposure. From thawed PBMCs, CD4+ T cells were purified using magnetic negative selection. TCRdb keeps only in-frame clones here, not all; method: immunoSEQ multiplex PCR. The sample records just under 20,000 clones, less than 90% being singletons. Here the sequenced sample was CD4+ T cells from blood, taken before the fourth cycle of nivolumab. Receptors originate from a human donor with classical Hodgkin lymphoma.

The CDR3: CASSDRDRGTDTQYF. CDR3 coding DNA: TGTGCCAGCAGCGACCGGGACAGGGGTACAGATACGCAGTATTTT. This sequence joins TRBV27 and TRBJ2-3, with 10 bases identical to TRBD1. CDR3 length: 15 residues. The V segment lost 6 bases and the J segment 3 bases; nucleotides outside the gene matches: 6. Germline assignment: CDR1 MNHEY and CDR2 SMNVEV (reference sequence).

V and J are TRBV5-1 and TRBJ1-1; D is unclear. V was trimmed by 4 bases and J by 5 bases, leaving 6 bases between them. Germline CDR1 is SGHRS and CDR2 is YFSETQ. The CDR3 has 11 amino acids. CDR3 residues: CASSPGTEAFF. CDR3 DNA: TGCGCCAGCAGCCCGGGGACTGAAGCTTTCTTT.

The V gene is TRBV19, the J gene TRBJ2-5, with 7 bases matching TRBD1. The J call is doubtful: the DNA matches TRBJ2-7 better. Germline CDR1 is LNHDA and CDR2 is SQIVND (reference sequence). The CDR3 runs to 15 residues. The CDR3 DNA is TGTGCCAGTAGTATAGGAGTAGGGGGCGAGATCGAGCAGTACTTC. This sequence encodes CASSIGVGGEIEQYF.

J is TRBJ2-7 and V is TRBV19, with D unresolved. Germline V gene data show CDR1 as LNHDA and CDR2 as SQIVND (reference sequence). V was trimmed by 3 bases and J by 4 bases, leaving 10 bases between them. The CDR3 extends over 13 amino acids. The CDR3 sequence: CASSIGRQYEQYF. In nucleotides, the CDR3 is TGTGCCAGTAGTATTGGCAGACAATACGAGCAGTACTTC.

V gene TRBV6-5 combines with J gene TRBJ2-3; D is possibly TRBD2 (6 bases). V gave up 5 bases and J gave up 6 bases, with 15 bases separating them. Germline CDR1 and CDR2: MNHEY and SVGAGI. The CDR3 runs to 14 residues. The DNA for the CDR3 is TGTGCCAGCAGTGAAAGATCTAGCGTGGATACGCAGTATTTT. Translating it yields CASSERSSVDTQYF.

The chain employs TRBV28 and TRBJ2-5; 7 bases align to TRBD2. The J call is in doubt because the DNA end fits TRBJ2-7 better. The CDR3 runs 14 residues. Germline V CDR1 and CDR2: MDHEN, SYDVKM. CDR3 DNA: TGTGCCAGCAGTTTCCGGGGTAGCGGGTACGAGCAGTACTTC. Protein: CASSFRGSGYEQYF.

This chain links TRBV10-3 with TRBJ2-7; maybe TRBD2 (6 bases). V lost 6 bases and J lost 0, with 12 bases in between. CDR1 is ENHRY, CDR2 SYGVKD, per germline. The CDR3 sequence is 14 residues long. CDR3 coding DNA: TGTGCCATCAGGGGGACTGGGAGCTCCTACGAGCAGTACTTC. It translates to CAIRGTGSSYEQYF.

The chain is built from TRBV7-9 and TRBJ2-1; D unresolved. From germline, CDR1 is SEHNR and CDR2 FQNEAQ (reference sequence). V lost 3 bases, J lost 4 bases, and 13 bases lay in between. This CDR3 has 15 residues. The CDR3 spells CASSLTKGQYNEQFF. CDR3 DNA sequence: TGTGCCAGCAGCTTGACGAAGGGCCAGTACAATGAGCAGTTCTTC.

A single count supports this clone. CDR3 amino acids: CASSLSTSTDTQYF. The CDR3 nucleotides read TGTGCCAGCAGCTTAAGTACTAGCACAGATACGCAGTATTTT. The gene calls are TRBV7-6 and TRBJ2-3; D gene ambiguous. V was cut by 2 bases and J by 0 bases, with 6 bases left in between. The CDR3 loop spans 14 amino acids. The germline CDR1 and CDR2 sequences are SGHVS and FNYEAQ. Filled out from reference TRBV7-6 and TRBJ2-3, the complete variable domain reads GAGVSQSPRYKVTKRGQDVALRCDPISGHVSLYWYRQALGQGPEFLTYFNYEAQQDKSGLPNDRFSAERPEGSISTLTIQRTEQRDSAMYRCASSLSTSTDTQYFGPGTRLTVL.

V usage is TRBV6-5 and J usage is TRBJ1-6; no definite D call. Deletions cut 6 bases from V and 7 bases from J, with 10 bases between. The germline CDR1 and CDR2 sequences are MNHEY and SVGAGI. The CDR3 loop spans 13 amino acids. This CDR3 reads CASSRTGNSPLHF. CDR3 bases: TGTGCCAGCAGCCGGACGGGCAATTCACCCCTCCACTTT.

This clone was picked up a small number of times. This chain uses TRBV7-2 with TRBJ2-1, with D unresolved. Germline V gene data show CDR1 as SGHTA and CDR2 as FQGNSA. Trimming removed 1 base at V and 0 bases at J, with 7 bases between. CDR3 size: 15 residues. DNA of the CDR3: TGTGCCAGCAGCTTAGGGAGTCGCTCCTACAATGAGCAGTTCTTC. Translating it yields CASSLGSRSYNEQFF.

The chain has TRBV10-2 and TRBJ2-5; TRBD1 matches 8 bases. J lost 1 base, V lost 6 bases, and 4 bases had no gene match. Germline V gene sequence: CDR1 WSHSY, CDR2 SAAADI. This CDR3 comprises 14 residues. The CDR3 coding sequence is TGCGCCAGCAGGAGGACAGGGAGCCAAGAGACCCAGTACTTC. It specifies CASRRTGSQETQYF.

This rearrangement joins TRBV10-3 to TRBJ2-1; D gene ambiguous. V lost 3 bases and J lost 10, with 7 bases in between. Germline assignment: CDR1 ENHRY and CDR2 SYGVKD. The CDR3 loop spans 11 amino acids. CDR3 sequence (DNA): TGTGCCATCAGTGACCCACGGGAGCAGTTCTTC. This translates into CAISDPREQFF.

The gene calls are TRBV2 and TRBJ1-1, with 10 bases that match TRBD1. This CDR3 region has 15 residues. Trimming at V came to 6 bases and at J to 1 base, leaving 5 bases not matched to a gene. The germline gives CDR1 SNHLY, CDR2 FYNNEI. In DNA form, the CDR3 reads TGTGCCAGCAGGCAGGGGGACAGGGGGAACACTGAAGCTTTCTTT. It yields the protein CASRQGDRGNTEAFF.

The chain links TRBV2 to TRBJ1-1; no clear D gene. The CDR3 contains 11 residues. CDR1 and CDR2 from the germline V gene are SNHLY and FYNNEI. The ends were cut back, 4 bases at V and 5 bases at J, with 5 bases in the middle. As DNA, the CDR3 is TGTGCCAGCAGTGCTCAAACTGAAGCTTTCTTT. Translation: CASSAQTEAFF.

The CDR3 sequence is CAISGKTVNTEAFF. CDR3 in DNA: TGTGCCATCAGTGGAAAAACAGTGAACACTGAAGCTTTCTTT. The chain carries TRBV10-3 and TRBJ1-1; D gene ambiguous. Trimming cost V 4 bases and J 0 bases, with 9 bases left between them. Germline CDR1 reads ENHRY; CDR2 reads SYGVKD. The CDR3 length is 14 residues.

This chain connects TRBV7-2 to TRBJ2-2; TRBD1 matches at 11 bases. The CDR3 is 16 amino acids. Germline V gene data show CDR1 as SGHTA and CDR2 as FQGNSA. V was pared by 2 bases and J by 7 bases, with 6 bases of the junction left unmatched. For the CDR3, the DNA is TGTGCCAGCAGCTTACAGGACAGGGGGCCTCACGGGGAGCTGTTTTTT. It yields the protein CASSLQDRGPHGELFF.

This clone is a singleton in its sample. The V call is TRBV5-1, the J call TRBJ2-1; 13 positions agree with TRBD2. CDR3 size: 14 residues. With V trimmed by 4 bases and J by 9 bases, 4 bases remained unmatched. The V gene's germline CDR1 is SGHRS and CDR2 YFSETQ. In DNA form, the CDR3 reads TGCGCCAGCAGCCAGACTAGCGGGAGGTTTGAGCAGTTCTTC. This translates into CASSQTSGRFEQFF.

The rearrangement links TRBV25-1 to TRBJ1-2; no clear D gene. The V gene's germline CDR1 is MGHDK and CDR2 SYGVNS. The V end lost 1 base, the J end lost 4 bases, and 10 bases lay between the germline ends. This CDR3 comprises 14 residues. The CDR3 DNA is TGTGCCAGCAGTGAATCCGGAATGATCTATGGCTACACCTTC. It codes for CASSESGMIYGYTF.

V usage is TRBV7-7 and J usage is TRBJ1-1, with D maybe TRBD1 (6 bases). Trimming removed 5 bases from V and 2 bases from J, with 9 bases in between. There are 13 residues in the CDR3. Germline-derived CDR1 and CDR2 are SSHAT and FNYEAQ (reference sequence). The CDR3 DNA sequence: TGTGCCAGCAGCCAGGACAGAAACACTGAAGCTTTCTTT. As protein: CASSQDRNTEAFF.